This is a list of T cell receptor beta chains from one sample in a study of blood T cells in healthy people across ages. One entry per CDR3 protein, called by TCRdb with MiXCR from the 5' RACE reads. Found here are 800,000 to 1,000,000 distinct CDR3 sequences, under 50% of them singletons; the top ten hold 13%. Sequencing input: blood. The receptors shown here come from a man aged 30-40 years in good health. CDR3s include the opening cysteine and the closing phenylalanine or tryptophan. D genes are given only for firm matches. Some rows have no size entry. The others give once, few or many, or a class for an expanded clone.

V,D,J,size,DNA,CDR3
TRBV20-1,-,TRBJ2-4,-,TGCAGTGCTAGAGTGGCCAGATTAGCCAAAAACATTCAGTACTTC,CSARVARLAKNIQYF
TRBV7-9,-,TRBJ1-5,-,TGTGCCAGCAGCCGGGCCGGGAGGACGCAGCATTTT,CASSRAGRTQHF
TRBV3-1,-,TRBJ2-4,-,TGTGCCAGCAGCCTAGCCGGAGTTGCCAAAAACATTCAGTACTTC,CASSLAGVAKNIQYF
TRBV20-1,TRBD1,TRBJ2-1,-,TGCAGTGCTTCACACAGGGGAACCTACAATGAGCAGTTCTTC,CSASHRGTYNEQFF
TRBV7-2,-,TRBJ1-5,-,TGTGCCAGCAGCTTCGGAGGAGCCAATAGCAATCAGCCCCAGCATTTT,CASSFGGANSNQPQHF
TRBV28,-,TRBJ1-5,-,TGTGCCAGCAGTTCGGGTTATGGCAGGATGGGGAATCAGCCCCAGCATTTT,CASSSGYGRMGNQPQHF
TRBV7-2,-,TRBJ2-3,-,TGTGCCATAGGAGGGACAGACCGCACAGATACGCAGTATTTT,CAIGGTDRTDTQYF
TRBV7-8,-,TRBJ2-3,-,TGTGCCAGCAGCGTTTCGCTCCTAGCCAGCACAGATACGCAGTATTTT,CASSVSLLASTDTQYF
TRBV3-1,TRBD1,TRBJ1-4,few,TGTGCCAGCAGCCTCAGTACGGGACAGGGGACGGGAAAACTGTTTTTT,CASSLSTGQGTGKLFF
TRBV12-3/TRBV12-4,-,TRBJ2-5,many,TGTGCCAGCAGCAAAGAAGAGACCCAGTACTTC,CASSKEETQYF
TRBV12-3/TRBV12-4,TRBD2,TRBJ2-1,-,TGTGCCAGCAGCCTATTGGGACTAGCGGGGAGCTCCTACAATGAGCAGTTCTTC,CASSLLGLAGSSYNEQFF
TRBV12-3/TRBV12-4,TRBD1,TRBJ2-5,few,TGTGCCAGCAACCGGGACAGTCGAGAGACCCAGTACTTC,CASNRDSRETQYF
TRBV10-3,-,TRBJ1-5,few,TGTGCCATCAGTGAGTCGATGGGGTCCACGGCAGAACCCCAGCATTTT,CAISESMGSTAEPQHF
TRBV11-3,TRBD2,TRBJ2-1,-,TGTGCCAGCAGCTTAGAAGCGGGGGTGAGGGAGCAGTTCTTC,CASSLEAGVREQFF
TRBV20-1,-,TRBJ2-7,-,TGCAGTGCTAGAGCCCCCCTCTACGAGCAGTACTTC,CSARAPLYEQYF
TRBV7-9,-,TRBJ1-6,many,TGTGCCAGCAGCTTACAGGATTGGGGAGGGCGACGTTCACCCCTCCACTTT,CASSLQDWGGRRSPLHF
TRBV27,-,TRBJ2-7,-,TGTGCCAGCAATAAAGCCGCCCGGGCCTACGAGCAGTACTTC,CASNKAARAYEQYF
TRBV14,-,TRBJ1-6,-,TGTGCCAGCAGCCAGGGTCAACCCCTCCACTTT,CASSQGQPLHF
TRBV20-1,-,TRBJ1-2,-,TGCAGTGCTAGTGGAAACTATGGCTACACCTTC,CSASGNYGYTF
TRBV6-2/TRBV6-3,-,TRBJ2-2,-,TGTGCCAGCAGTTACGTATCCCACACCGGGGAGCTGTTTTTT,CASSYVSHTGELFF
TRBV2,-,TRBJ2-3,few,TGTGCCAGCAGTTCTCGAGCAGGGAGGACAGATACGCAGTATTTT,CASSSRAGRTDTQYF
TRBV6-2/TRBV6-3,-,TRBJ2-7,-,TGTGCCAGCAGGACCAGGGGACTCTCCTACGAGCAGTACTTC,CASRTRGLSYEQYF
TRBV18,TRBD1,TRBJ1-4,-,TGTGCCAGCTCACCTTTGGACAGGGGATATGAAAAACTGTTTTTT,CASSPLDRGYEKLFF
TRBV5-6,-,TRBJ2-7,-,TGTGCCAGCAGCTTGGACTCGCATTCCTTCTACAATGAGCAGTACTTC,CASSLDSHSFYNEQYF
TRBV20-1,-,TRBJ1-1,few,TGCAGTGCTAGACCCACGGGGAACACTGAAGCTTTCTTT,CSARPTGNTEAFF
TRBV11-3,-,TRBJ2-3,-,TGTGCCAGCAGCCGCCGGGACCAGAAAGAGAACCCCACAGATACGCAGTATTTT,CASSRRDQKENPTDTQYF
TRBV4-1,-,TRBJ2-7,many,TGCGCCAGCAGCCAAGATGGCGGACAGCCCTACGAGCAGTACTTC,CASSQDGGQPYEQYF
TRBV20-1,-,TRBJ2-5,few,TGCAGTGCTCCGGGACGGAGCCAAGAGACCCAGTACTTC,CSAPGRSQETQYF
TRBV9,-,TRBJ1-4,-,TGTGCCAGCAGCGTAGGTCGGGTGACTAATGAAAAACTGTTTTTT,CASSVGRVTNEKLFF
TRBV18,-,TRBJ2-6,many,TGTGCCAGCTCACCCAACTCTGGGGCCAACGTCCTGACTTTC,CASSPNSGANVLTF
TRBV11-2,TRBD2,TRBJ2-3,few,TGTGCCAGCAGCCTTGCACTAGCGGCGGCAGATACGCAGTATTTT,CASSLALAAADTQYF
TRBV7-9,TRBD1,TRBJ1-2,-,TGTGCCAGCAGCGCCCCGGACAGGGGGCGCTACTATGGCTACACCTTC,CASSAPDRGRYYGYTF
TRBV3-1,-,TRBJ2-3,-,TGTGCCAGCAGCCAAGACTCCCACGACTACACAGATACGCAGTATTTT,CASSQDSHDYTDTQYF
TRBV3-1,TRBD1,TRBJ1-2,few,TGTGCCAGCAGCCAAGTAGTCAGGGGGCTCCTGGCTAACTATGGCTACACCTTC,CASSQVVRGLLANYGYTF
TRBV9,-,TRBJ2-7,-,TGTGCCAGCAGCGTAGGACAGGCGCCATTTTACGAGCAGTACTTC,CASSVGQAPFYEQYF
TRBV5-1,TRBD1,TRBJ2-3,-,TGCGCCAGCAGGCCCATAGGGACAGACACAGATACGCAGTATTTT,CASRPIGTDTDTQYF
TRBV3-1,-,TRBJ1-2,-,TGTGCCAGCAGCCGAGGAAGTCCGGACCCCTATGGCTACACCTTC,CASSRGSPDPYGYTF
TRBV12-3/TRBV12-4,TRBD2,TRBJ2-4,-,TGTGCCAGCACCCCCAGGATCTCGGGGGGGCCGGCCAAAAACATTCAGTACTTC,CASTPRISGGPAKNIQYF
TRBV25-1,-,TRBJ1-5,-,TGTGCCAGCAGTGGACCAAAAAATCAGCCCCAGCATTTT,CASSGPKNQPQHF
TRBV6-5,-,TRBJ1-6,-,TGTGCCAGCAGTTATAGTTCGTCGGGTGCGGCACCCCTCCACTTT,CASSYSSSGAAPLHF
TRBV4-1,TRBD1,TRBJ1-2,few,TGCGCCAGCAGCCAAGAAACAGGGGACGGCTACACCTTC,CASSQETGDGYTF
TRBV4-1,-,TRBJ1-2,-,TGCGCCAGCAGCCCGGGGGGGGCGCGGAAGGACTATGGCTACACCTTC,CASSPGGARKDYGYTF
TRBV20-1,TRBD2,TRBJ2-1,few,TGCAGTGCGTCACTGACTAGCAAAAATGAGCAGTTCTTC,CSASLTSKNEQFF
TRBV5-1,TRBD2,TRBJ2-7,many,TGCGCCAGCAGCTTTATAACTAGCGAGACTCGCGAGCAGTACTTC,CASSFITSETREQYF
TRBV7-6,-,TRBJ2-5,-,TGTGCCAGCTCTCCTAGCGTAGAGACCCAGTACTTC,CASSPSVETQYF
TRBV6-6,-,TRBJ2-5,-,TGTGCCAGCAGTCCCTCCGGGGGCTCCAGGGTAGAGCAGTACTTC,CASSPSGGSRVEQYF
TRBV29-1,-,TRBJ2-6,-,TGCAGCGTTGTGGAGGGGAACGGGGCCAACGTCCTGACTTTC,CSVVEGNGANVLTF
TRBV29-1,TRBD1,TRBJ1-2,-,TGCAGCGTCCTCCGCCGGGACAGCTATGGCTACACCTTC,CSVLRRDSYGYTF
TRBV7-8,-,TRBJ1-4,-,TGTGCCAGCAGCTTAGTCCGAATACCAGGTGAAAAACTGTTTTTT,CASSLVRIPGEKLFF
TRBV12-3/TRBV12-4,-,TRBJ1-5,-,TGTGCCAGCAGTCTCCAGTATAGCAATCAGCCCCAGCATTTT,CASSLQYSNQPQHF
TRBV20-1,-,TRBJ2-6,-,TGCAGTGCTAGAGATCATTTCTCTGGGGCCAACGTCCTGACTTTC,CSARDHFSGANVLTF
TRBV10-3,-,TRBJ1-2,-,TGTGCCATCAGCCAACAGGGATATGGCTACACCTTC,CAISQQGYGYTF
TRBV10-3,TRBD2,TRBJ2-5,-,TGTGCCATCAGTCCCAGCGGGGTAGCCGAAGAGACCCAGTACTTC,CAISPSGVAEETQYF
TRBV4-1,TRBD2,TRBJ2-4,many,TGCGCCAGCAGCCAAGGGTCTGCGGGGGAAAACATTCAGTACTTC,CASSQGSAGENIQYF
TRBV18,TRBD2,TRBJ2-5,-,TGTGCCAGCTCACGAGGACTAGCGGGAGGAAGGGAGACCCAGTACTTC,CASSRGLAGGRETQYF